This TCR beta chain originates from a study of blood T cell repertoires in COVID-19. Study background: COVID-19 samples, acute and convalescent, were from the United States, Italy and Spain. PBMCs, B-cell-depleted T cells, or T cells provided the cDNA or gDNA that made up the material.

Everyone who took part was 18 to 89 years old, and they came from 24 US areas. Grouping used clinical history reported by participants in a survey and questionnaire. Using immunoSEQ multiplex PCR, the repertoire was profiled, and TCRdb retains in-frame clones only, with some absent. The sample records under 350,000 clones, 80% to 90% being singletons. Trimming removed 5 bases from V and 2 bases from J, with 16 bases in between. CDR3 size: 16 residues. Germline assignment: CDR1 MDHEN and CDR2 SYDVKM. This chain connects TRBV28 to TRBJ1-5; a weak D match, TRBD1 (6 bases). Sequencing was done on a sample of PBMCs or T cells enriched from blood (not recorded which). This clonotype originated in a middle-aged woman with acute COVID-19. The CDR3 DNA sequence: TGTGCCAGCAGTACCGAACAGGGCATCGGCAATCAGCCCCAGCATTTT. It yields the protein CASSTEQGIGNQPQHF. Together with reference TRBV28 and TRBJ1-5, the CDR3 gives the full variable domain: DVKVTQSSRYLVKRTGEKVFLECVQDMDHENMFWYRQDPGLGLRLIYFSYDVKMKEKGDIPEGYSVSREKKERFSLILESASTNQTSMYLCASSTEQGIGNQPQHFGDGTRLSIL.